These 16 T cell receptor beta chains came from one sample sequenced in a study of blood T cell repertoires in COVID-19. Sequencing used immunoSEQ multiplex PCR; TCRdb keeps in-frame clones, though not all of them. The top ten clones hold over 9.5% of a sample with roughly 390,000 clones, more than 70% of them seen once. The sample was peripheral blood. These TCRs come from a woman in her thirties with COVID-19, enrolled during active disease.

The chain employs TRBV2 and TRBJ1-5, with 9 bases fitting TRBD1. The CDR3 runs to 16 residues. After removal of 8 bases from V and 5 bases from J, the junction contained 13 bases not matched to a gene. Germline values: CDR1 SNHLY, CDR2 FYNNEI. CDR3 sequence reads: CASGTGTGRGDQPQHF. CDR3 sequence (DNA): TGTGCCAGCGGCACCGGGACAGGGAGAGGGGATCAGCCCCAGCATTTT.

The chain is built from TRBV7-3 and TRBJ2-5; TRBD2 agrees at 9 bases. This CDR3 contains 15 residues. Trimming at V came to 3 bases and at J to 5 bases, leaving 7 bases not matched to a gene. Germline-derived CDR1 and CDR2 are SGHTA and FQGTGA. DNA of the CDR3: TGTGCCAGCAGCTTCTTCGGCGGGAGGGGGGAGACCCAGTACTTC. It codes for CASSFFGGRGETQYF. Using reference TRBV7-3 and TRBJ2-5 for the parts outside the CDR3, the full variable domain is GAGVSQTPSNKVTEKGKYVELRCDPISGHTALYWYRQSLGQGPEFLIYFQGTGAADDSGLPNDRFFAVRPEGSVSTLKIQRTERGDSAVYLCASSFFGGRGETQYFGPGTRLLVL.

This clone was seen a single time. V usage is TRBV9 and J usage is TRBJ1-3, with 8 bases matching TRBD1. The germline gives CDR1 SGDLS, CDR2 YYNGEE. V was clipped by 3 bases and J by 6 bases; unmatched bases: 8. The CDR3 is made up of 15 amino acids. The CDR3 DNA reads TGTGCCAGCAGCGGGGGAGGGCAGGGGGCAAACACCATATATTTT. The encoded protein is CASSGGGQGANTIYF.

The rearrangement joins TRBV19 to TRBJ2-7; 11 positions match TRBD2. Germline V gene lookup returns CDR1 LNHDA and CDR2 SQIVND (reference sequence). This CDR3 has 15 residues. Trimming took 6 bases from V and 3 from J; bases not matched to a gene: 7. CDR3 in DNA: TGTGCCAGTAGGTTAGCGGGAGGGCCGGTCTACGAGCAGTACTTC. As protein: CASRLAGGPVYEQYF.

The chain is built from TRBV2 and TRBJ2-3; 8 bases fit TRBD2. The trim removed 8 bases at V and 4 bases at J, leaving 11 bases unmatched. Germline V gives CDR1 SNHLY, CDR2 FYNNEI. The CDR3 totals 15 residues. CDR3 coding DNA: TGTGCCAGCCTACTAGCGGTGAATGGGGCAGATACGCAGTATTTT. This gives the protein CASLLAVNGADTQYF.

The chain links TRBV3-1 (or the pseudogene TRBV3-2) to TRBJ2-1, with TRBD2 matching over 11 bases. With V trimmed by 6 bases and J by 5 bases, 6 bases remained unmatched. The CDR3 consists of 15 residues. Per germline, CDR1 LGHDT and CDR2 YNNKEL (reference sequence). Here the CDR3 DNA reads TGTGCCAGCAGTCCGACTAGCGGGGCCGACAATGAGCAGTTCTTC. Residues: CASSPTSGADNEQFF.

This clone appeared a single time. The chain is built from TRBV19 and TRBJ1-2; D remains ambiguous. Germline CDR1 reads LNHDA; CDR2 reads SQIVND (reference sequence). The CDR3 totals 12 residues. V lost 6 bases, J lost 3 bases, and 8 bases lay in between. The CDR3 sequence: CASSKSDYGYTF. The CDR3 bases are TGTGCCAGTAGCAAATCGGACTATGGCTACACCTTC. Combining the CDR3 with reference TRBV19 and TRBJ1-2 gives the whole variable domain DGGITQSPKYLFRKEGQNVTLSCEQNLNHDAMYWYRQDPGQGLRLIYYSQIVNDFQKGDIAEGYSVSREKKESFPLTVTSAQKNPTAFYLCASSKSDYGYTFGSGTRLTVV.

V gene TRBV11-2 combines with J gene TRBJ2-1; a weak D match, TRBD2 (6 bases). V lost 6 bases and J lost 6, with 18 bases in between. The CDR3 loop spans 15 amino acids. Germline CDR1 reads SGHAT; CDR2 reads FQNNGV. CDR3 in amino acids: CASRPPRHSGNEQFF. CDR3 nucleotide sequence: TGTGCCAGCAGGCCGCCGCGACATAGCGGCAATGAGCAGTTCTTC.

The genes are TRBV5-4 and TRBJ1-2; possibly TRBD1 for D (5 bases). Trimming left V 0 bases short and J 3 bases short, with 6 bases between. Germline assignment: CDR1 SGHNT and CDR2 YYREEE (reference sequence). The CDR3 has 13 residues. The CDR3 nucleotides are TGTGCCAGCAGCTTGGGGGGGGACTATGGCTACACCTTC. Amino acids: CASSLGGDYGYTF.

V usage is TRBV7-9 and J usage is TRBJ2-5, with 13 bases lining up with TRBD2. This CDR3 comprises 17 residues. Germline CDR1 and CDR2: SEHNR and FQNEAQ (reference sequence). The V gene end was trimmed by 5 bases and the J gene end by 1 base; junction bases not matched to a gene: 7. CDR3 bases: TGTGCCAGCAGCCGGACTAGCGGGAGCGGCTCCCAAGAGACCCAGTACTTC. Encoded protein: CASSRTSGSGSQETQYF.

The V and J genes are TRBV4-1 and TRBJ1-1, with TRBD1 matching over 8 bases. The CDR3 sequence is 15 residues long. CDR1 is MGHRA and CDR2 is YSYEKL in the germline V gene. V gave up 2 bases and J gave up 6 bases; unmatched junction bases: 8. CDR3 nucleotide sequence: TGCGCCAGCAGCCAACCAGACAGGGGCAGCGCTGAAGCTTTCTTT. It codes for CASSQPDRGSAEAFF.

In DNA, the CDR3 is TGTGCCAGCAGCAGCCCCACTCCGGGACACCTCTACAATGAGCAGTTCTTC. The encoded protein is CASSSPTPGHLYNEQFF. The rearrangement joins TRBV21-1 to TRBJ2-1; TRBD1, as called in the table, went unchecked against the DNA. TRBV21-1 is designated a pseudogene. This CDR3 has 17 amino acids.

The V gene is TRBV30, the J gene TRBJ2-5, with D perhaps TRBD2 (7 bases). The V gene's germline CDR1 is GTSNPN and CDR2 SVGIG (reference sequence). V lost 0 bases and J lost 5, with 13 bases in between. The CDR3 covers 14 residues. This chain's CDR3 is CAWSVRGRGETQYF. CDR3 in DNA: TGTGCCTGGAGTGTAAGGGGGAGGGGTGAGACCCAGTACTTC.

V is TRBV14 and J is TRBJ2-2; 11 nucleotides align to TRBD1. Trimming at V came to 5 bases and at J to 7 bases, leaving 3 bases not matched to a gene. CDR3 size: 14 residues. CDR1 is SGHDN and CDR2 is FVKESK in the germline V gene. CDR3 in amino acids: CASSGTGGFGELFF. In nucleotides, the CDR3 is TGTGCCAGCAGCGGGACAGGGGGATTCGGGGAGCTGTTTTTT.

The chain combines TRBV9 with TRBJ2-2; D is undetermined. Germline CDR1 is SGDLS and CDR2 is YYNGEE. Deletions cut 4 bases from V and 0 bases from J, with 13 bases between. The CDR3 is 16 residues long. The DNA for the CDR3 is TGTGCCAGCAGCCGTGATAGAATCTCGAACACCGGGGAGCTGTTTTTT. Translation: CASSRDRISNTGELFF.

The V and J genes are TRBV5-1 and TRBJ2-5; TRBD1 matches 8 bases. The CDR3 length is 14 residues. CDR1 and CDR2 (germline): SGHRS, YFSETQ. Unmatched junction bases numbered 8, after V lost 2 bases and J lost 8 bases. In nucleotides, the CDR3 is TGCGCCAGCAGCTTAGGTGCAGGGGGCAAAACCCAGTACTTC. This codes for CASSLGAGGKTQYF.